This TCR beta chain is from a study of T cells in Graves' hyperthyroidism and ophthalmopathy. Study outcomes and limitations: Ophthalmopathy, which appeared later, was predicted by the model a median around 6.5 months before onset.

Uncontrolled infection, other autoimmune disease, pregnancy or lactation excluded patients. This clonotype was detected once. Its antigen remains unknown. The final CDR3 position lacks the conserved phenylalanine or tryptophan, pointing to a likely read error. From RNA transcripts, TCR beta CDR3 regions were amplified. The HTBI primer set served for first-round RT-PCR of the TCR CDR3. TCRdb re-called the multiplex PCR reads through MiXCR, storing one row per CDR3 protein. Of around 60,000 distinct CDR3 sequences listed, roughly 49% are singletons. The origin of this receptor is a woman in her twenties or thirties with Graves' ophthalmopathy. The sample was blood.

In nucleotides, the CDR3 is TGTGCCAGCAGCCCGGGGGTCGGCGGAAACACCATATATTCT. Residues: CASSPGVGGNTIYS. The V call is TRBV7-9, the J call TRBJ1-3; D perhaps matches TRBD1 (5 bases). The CDR3 runs 14 residues. The ends were cut back, 5 bases at V and 4 bases at J, with 12 bases in the middle. Germline lookup yields CDR1 SEHNR and CDR2 FQNEAQ (reference sequence).